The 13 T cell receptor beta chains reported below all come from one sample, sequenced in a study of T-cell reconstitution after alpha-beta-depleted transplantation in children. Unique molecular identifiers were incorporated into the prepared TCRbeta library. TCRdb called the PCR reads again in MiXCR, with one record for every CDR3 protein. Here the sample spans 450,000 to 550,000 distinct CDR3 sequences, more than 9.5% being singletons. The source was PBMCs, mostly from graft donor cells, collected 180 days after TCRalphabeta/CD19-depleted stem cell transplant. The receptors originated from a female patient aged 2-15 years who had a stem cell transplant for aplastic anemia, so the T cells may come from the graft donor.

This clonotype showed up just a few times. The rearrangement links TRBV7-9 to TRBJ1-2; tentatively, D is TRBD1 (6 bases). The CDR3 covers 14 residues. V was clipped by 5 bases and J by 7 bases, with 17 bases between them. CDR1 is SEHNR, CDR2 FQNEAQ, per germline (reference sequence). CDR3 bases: TGTGCCAGCAGCCACTTCTATGGAGGGGGTGGCTACACCTTC. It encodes CASSHFYGGGGYTF. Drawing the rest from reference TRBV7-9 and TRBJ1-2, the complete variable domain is DTGVSQNPRHKITKRGQNVTFRCDPISEHNRLYWYRQTLGQGPEFLTYFQNEAQLEKSRLLSDRFSAERPKGSFSTLEIQRTEQGDSAMYLCASSHFYGGGGYTFGSGTRLTVV.

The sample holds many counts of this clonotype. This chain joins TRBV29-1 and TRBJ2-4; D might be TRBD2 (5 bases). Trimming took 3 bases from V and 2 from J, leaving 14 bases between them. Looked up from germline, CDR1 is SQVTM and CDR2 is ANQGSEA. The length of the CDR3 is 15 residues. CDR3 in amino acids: CSVEREGPTKNIQYF. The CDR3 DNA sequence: TGCAGCGTTGAGAGAGAGGGCCCGACCAAAAACATTCAGTACTTC.

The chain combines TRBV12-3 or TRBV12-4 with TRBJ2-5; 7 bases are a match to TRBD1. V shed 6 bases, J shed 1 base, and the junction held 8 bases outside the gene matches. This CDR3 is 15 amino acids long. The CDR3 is CASSPNRGIQETQYF. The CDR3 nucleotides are TGTGCCAGCAGCCCTAACAGGGGAATCCAAGAGACCCAGTACTTC.

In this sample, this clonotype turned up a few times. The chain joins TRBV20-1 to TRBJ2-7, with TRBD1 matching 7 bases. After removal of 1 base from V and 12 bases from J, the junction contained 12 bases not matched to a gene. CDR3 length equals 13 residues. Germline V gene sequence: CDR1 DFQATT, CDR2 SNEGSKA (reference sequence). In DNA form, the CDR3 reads TGCAGTGCTAGAGGGGACAGTGGGGCAAAATGGTACGTC. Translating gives CSARGDSGAKWYV.

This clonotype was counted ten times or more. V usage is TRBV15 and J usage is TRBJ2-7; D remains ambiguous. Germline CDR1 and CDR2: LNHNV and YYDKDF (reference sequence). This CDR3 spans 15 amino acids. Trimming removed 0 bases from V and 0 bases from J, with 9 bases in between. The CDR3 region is CATSRDGSTSYEQYF. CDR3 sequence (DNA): TGTGCCACCAGCAGAGATGGCAGCACCTCCTACGAGCAGTACTTC.

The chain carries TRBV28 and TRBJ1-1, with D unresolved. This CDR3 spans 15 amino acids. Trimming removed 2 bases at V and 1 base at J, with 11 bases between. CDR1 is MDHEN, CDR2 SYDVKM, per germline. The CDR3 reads CASSLRTPTNTEAFF. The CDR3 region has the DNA TGTGCCAGCAGTTTAAGGACTCCTACGAACACTGAAGCTTTCTTT. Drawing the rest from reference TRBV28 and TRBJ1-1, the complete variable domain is DVKVTQSSRYLVKRTGEKVFLECVQDMDHENMFWYRQDPGLGLRLIYFSYDVKMKEKGDIPEGYSVSREKKERFSLILESASTNQTSMYLCASSLRTPTNTEAFFGQGTRLTVV.

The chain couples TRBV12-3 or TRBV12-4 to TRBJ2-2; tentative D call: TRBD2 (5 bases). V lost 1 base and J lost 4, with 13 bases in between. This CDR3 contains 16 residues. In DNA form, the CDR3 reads TGTGCCAGCAGTTTAGGGCTAGCAGAAAGCACCGGGGAGCTGTTTTTT. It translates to CASSLGLAESTGELFF.

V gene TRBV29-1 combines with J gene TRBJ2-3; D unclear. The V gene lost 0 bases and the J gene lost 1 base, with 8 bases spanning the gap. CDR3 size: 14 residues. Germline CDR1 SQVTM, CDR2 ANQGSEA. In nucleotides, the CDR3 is TGCAGCGTTGAAGATGTGCGGCGCACAGATACGCAGTATTTT. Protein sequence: CSVEDVRRTDTQYF.

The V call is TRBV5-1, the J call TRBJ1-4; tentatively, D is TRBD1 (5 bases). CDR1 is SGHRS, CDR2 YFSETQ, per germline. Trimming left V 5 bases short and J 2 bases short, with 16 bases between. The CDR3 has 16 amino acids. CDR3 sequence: CASRSGTDSTNEKLFF. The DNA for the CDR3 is TGCGCCAGCAGATCCGGGACGGATTCTACTAATGAAAAACTGTTTTTT. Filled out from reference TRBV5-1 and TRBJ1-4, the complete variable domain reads KAGVTQTPRYLIKTRGQQVTLSCSPISGHRSVSWYQQTPGQGLQFLFEYFSETQRNKGNFPGRFSGRQFSNSRSEMNVSTLELGDSALYLCASRSGTDSTNEKLFFGSGTQLSVL.

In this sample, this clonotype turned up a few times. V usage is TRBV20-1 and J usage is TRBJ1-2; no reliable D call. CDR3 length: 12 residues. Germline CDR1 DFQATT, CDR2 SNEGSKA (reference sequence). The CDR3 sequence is CSLTLGNYGYTF. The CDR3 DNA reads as TGCAGCCTGACCCTCGGGAACTATGGCTACACCTTC.

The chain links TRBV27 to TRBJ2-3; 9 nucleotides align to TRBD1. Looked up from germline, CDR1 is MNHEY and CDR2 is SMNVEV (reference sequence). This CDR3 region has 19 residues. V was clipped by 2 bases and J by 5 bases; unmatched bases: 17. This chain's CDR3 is CASSLNPGQGFAEGDTQYF. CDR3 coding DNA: TGTGCCAGCAGTTTAAACCCGGGACAGGGTTTTGCGGAGGGAGATACGCAGTATTTT.

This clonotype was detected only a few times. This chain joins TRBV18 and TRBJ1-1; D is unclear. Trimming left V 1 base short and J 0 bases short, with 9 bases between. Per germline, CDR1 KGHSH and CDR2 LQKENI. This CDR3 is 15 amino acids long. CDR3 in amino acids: CASSPRPAMNTEAFF. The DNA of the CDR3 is TGTGCCAGCTCACCACGTCCAGCCATGAACACTGAAGCTTTCTTT. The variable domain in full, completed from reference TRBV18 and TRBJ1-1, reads NAGVMQNPRHLVRRRGQEARLRCSPMKGHSHVYWYRQLPEEGLKFMVYLQKENIIDESGMPKERFSAEFPKEGPSILRIQQVVRGDSAAYFCASSPRPAMNTEAFFGQGTRLTVV.

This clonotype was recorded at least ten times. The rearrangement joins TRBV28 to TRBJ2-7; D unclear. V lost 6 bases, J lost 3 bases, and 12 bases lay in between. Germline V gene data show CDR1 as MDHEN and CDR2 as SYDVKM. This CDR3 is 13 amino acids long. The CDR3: CASRDWGNYEQYV. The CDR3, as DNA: TGTGCCAGCAGAGACTGGGGAAACTACGAGCAGTACGTC.